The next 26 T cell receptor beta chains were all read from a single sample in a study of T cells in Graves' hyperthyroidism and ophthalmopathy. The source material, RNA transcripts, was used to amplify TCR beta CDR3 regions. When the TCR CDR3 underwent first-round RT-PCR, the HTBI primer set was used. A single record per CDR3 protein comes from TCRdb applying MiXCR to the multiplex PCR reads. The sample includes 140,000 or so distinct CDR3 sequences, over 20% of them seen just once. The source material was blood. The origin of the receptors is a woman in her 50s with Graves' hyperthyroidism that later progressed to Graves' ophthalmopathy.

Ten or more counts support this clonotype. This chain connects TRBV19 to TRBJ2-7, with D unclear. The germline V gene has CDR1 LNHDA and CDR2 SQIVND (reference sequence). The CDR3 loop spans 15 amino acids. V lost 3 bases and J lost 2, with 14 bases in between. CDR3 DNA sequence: TGTGCCAGTAGTATGGCGAAACTGCCGCCCTACGAGCAGTACTTC. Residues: CASSMAKLPPYEQYF. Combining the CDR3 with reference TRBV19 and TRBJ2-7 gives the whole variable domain DGGITQSPKYLFRKEGQNVTLSCEQNLNHDAMYWYRQDPGQGLRLIYYSQIVNDFQKGDIAEGYSVSREKKESFPLTVTSAQKNPTAFYLCASSMAKLPPYEQYFGPGTRLTVT.

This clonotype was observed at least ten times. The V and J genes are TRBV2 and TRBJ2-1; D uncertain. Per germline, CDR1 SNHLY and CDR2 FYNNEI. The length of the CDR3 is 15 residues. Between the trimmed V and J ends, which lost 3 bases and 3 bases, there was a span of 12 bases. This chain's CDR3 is CASSESPKGYNEQFF. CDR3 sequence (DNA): TGTGCCAGCAGTGAGAGTCCGAAGGGCTACAATGAGCAGTTCTTC.

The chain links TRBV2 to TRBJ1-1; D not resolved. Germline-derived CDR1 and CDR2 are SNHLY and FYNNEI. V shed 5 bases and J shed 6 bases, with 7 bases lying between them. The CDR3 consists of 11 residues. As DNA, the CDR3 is TGTGCCAGCAGTCACCAGCCTGAAGCTTTCTTT. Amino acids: CASSHQPEAFF.

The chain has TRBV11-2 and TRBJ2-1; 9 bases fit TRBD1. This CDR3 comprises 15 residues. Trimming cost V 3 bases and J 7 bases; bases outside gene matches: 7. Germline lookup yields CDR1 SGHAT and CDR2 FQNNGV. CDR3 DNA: TGTGCCAGCAGCTTGGCACAGGGGGCGTGGAATGAGCAGTTCTTC. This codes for CASSLAQGAWNEQFF.

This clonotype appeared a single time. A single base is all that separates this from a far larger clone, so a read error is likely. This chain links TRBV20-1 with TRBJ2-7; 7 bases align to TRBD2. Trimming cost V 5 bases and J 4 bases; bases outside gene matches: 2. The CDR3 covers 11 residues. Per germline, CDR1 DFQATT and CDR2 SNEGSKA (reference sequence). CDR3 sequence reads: CSAGGGYEQYF. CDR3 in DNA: TGCAGTGCTGGGGGGGGGTACGAGCAGTACTTC.

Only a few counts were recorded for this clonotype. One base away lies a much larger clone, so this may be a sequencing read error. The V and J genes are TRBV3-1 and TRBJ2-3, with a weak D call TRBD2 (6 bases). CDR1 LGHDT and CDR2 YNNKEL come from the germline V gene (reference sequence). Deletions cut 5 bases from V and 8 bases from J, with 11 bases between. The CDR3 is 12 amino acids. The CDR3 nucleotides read TGTGCCAGCAGCTCCGGGGGAGGTACGCAGTATTTT. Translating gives CASSSGGGTQYF.

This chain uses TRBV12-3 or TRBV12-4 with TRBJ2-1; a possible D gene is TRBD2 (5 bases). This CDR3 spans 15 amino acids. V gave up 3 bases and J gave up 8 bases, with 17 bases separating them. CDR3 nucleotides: TGTGCCAGCAGTTTGTCCCGGCTAGCCCATGATGAGCAGTTCTTC. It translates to CASSLSRLAHDEQFF.

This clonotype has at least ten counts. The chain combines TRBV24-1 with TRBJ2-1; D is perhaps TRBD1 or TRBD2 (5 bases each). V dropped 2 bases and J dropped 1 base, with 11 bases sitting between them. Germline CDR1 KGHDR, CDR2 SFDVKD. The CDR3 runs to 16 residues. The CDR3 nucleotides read TGTGCCACCAGTGATTCCCCGGGGCGTTCCTACAATGAGCAGTTCTTC. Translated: CATSDSPGRSYNEQFF.

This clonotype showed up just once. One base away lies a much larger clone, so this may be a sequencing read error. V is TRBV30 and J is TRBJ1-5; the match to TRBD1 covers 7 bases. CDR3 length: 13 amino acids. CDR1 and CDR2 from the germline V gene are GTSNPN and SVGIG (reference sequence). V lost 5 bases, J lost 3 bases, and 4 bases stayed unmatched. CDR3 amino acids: CAWGQESNQPQHF. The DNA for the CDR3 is TGTGCCTGGGGACAGGAATCCAATCAGCCCCAGCATTTT. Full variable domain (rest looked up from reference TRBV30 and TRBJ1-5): SQTIHQWPATLVQPVGSPLSLECTVEGTSNPNLYWYRQAAGRGLQLLFYSVGIGQISSEVPQNLSASRPQDRQFILSSKKLLLSDSGFYLCAWGQESNQPQHFGDGTRLSIL.

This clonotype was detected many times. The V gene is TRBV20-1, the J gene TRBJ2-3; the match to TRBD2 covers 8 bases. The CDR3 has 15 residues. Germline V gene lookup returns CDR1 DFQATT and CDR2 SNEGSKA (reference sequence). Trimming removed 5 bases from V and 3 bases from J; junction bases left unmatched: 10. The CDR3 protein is CSADRSGRRTDTQYF. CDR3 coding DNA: TGCAGTGCTGACAGGAGCGGGAGAAGAACAGATACGCAGTATTTT.

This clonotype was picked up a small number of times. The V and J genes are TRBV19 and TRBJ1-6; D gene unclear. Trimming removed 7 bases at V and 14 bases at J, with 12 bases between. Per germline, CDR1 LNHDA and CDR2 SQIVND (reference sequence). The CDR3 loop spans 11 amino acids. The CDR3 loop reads CASMERFTLHF. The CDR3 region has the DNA TGTGCCAGTATGGAGCGCTTTACCCTCCACTTT.

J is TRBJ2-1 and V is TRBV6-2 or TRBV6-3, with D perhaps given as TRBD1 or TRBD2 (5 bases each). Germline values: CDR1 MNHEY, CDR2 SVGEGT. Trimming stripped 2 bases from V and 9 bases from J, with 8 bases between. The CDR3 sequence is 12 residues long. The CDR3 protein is CASSYGAGEQFF. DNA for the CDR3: TGTGCCAGCAGTTACGGGGCGGGTGAGCAGTTCTTC.

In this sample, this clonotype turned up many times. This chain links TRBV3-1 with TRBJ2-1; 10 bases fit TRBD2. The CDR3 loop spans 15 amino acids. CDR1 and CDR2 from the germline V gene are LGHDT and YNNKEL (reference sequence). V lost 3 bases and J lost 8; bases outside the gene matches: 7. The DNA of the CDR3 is TGTGCCAGCAGCCAGGCTAGCGGGAGTGTATATGAGCAGTTCTTC. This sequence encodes CASSQASGSVYEQFF.

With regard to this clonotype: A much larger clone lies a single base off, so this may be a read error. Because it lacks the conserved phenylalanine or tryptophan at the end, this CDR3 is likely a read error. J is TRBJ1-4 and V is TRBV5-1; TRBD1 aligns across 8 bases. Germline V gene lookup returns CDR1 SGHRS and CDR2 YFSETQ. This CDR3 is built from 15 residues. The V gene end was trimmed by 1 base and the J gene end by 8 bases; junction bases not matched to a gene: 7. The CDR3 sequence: CASSLYSGTGEKLFS. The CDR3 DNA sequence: TGCGCCAGCAGCTTGTATTCCGGGACAGGCGAAAAACTGTTTTCT.

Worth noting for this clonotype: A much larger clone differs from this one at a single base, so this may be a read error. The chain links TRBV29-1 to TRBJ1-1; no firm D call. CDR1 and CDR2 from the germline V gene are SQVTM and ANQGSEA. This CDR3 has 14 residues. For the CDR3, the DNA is TGCGGCGCCGCCAAGTCGGGGTTTGACACTGAAGCTTTCTTT. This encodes CGAAKSGFDTEAFF.

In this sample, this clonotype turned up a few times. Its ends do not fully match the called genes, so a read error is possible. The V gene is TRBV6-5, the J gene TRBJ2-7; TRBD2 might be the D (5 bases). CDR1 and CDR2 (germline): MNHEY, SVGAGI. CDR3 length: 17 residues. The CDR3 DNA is TGTGCCAGCGGTTACTCCCTCCCCTTGAGCGGCTCCTACGAGCAGTACTTC. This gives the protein CASGYSLPLSGSYEQYF.

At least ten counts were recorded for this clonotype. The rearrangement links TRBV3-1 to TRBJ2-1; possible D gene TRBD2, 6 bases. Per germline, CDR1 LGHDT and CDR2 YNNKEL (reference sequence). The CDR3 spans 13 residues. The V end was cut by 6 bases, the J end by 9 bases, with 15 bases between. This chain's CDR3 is CASRMGGWGEQFF. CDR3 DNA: TGTGCCAGCAGAATGGGAGGATGGGGTGAGCAGTTCTTC.

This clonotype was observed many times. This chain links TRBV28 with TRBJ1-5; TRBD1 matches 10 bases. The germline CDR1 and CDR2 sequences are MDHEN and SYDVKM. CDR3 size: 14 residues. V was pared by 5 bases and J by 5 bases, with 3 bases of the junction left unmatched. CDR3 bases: TGTGCCAGCAGTAAGACAGGGGGCCATCAGCCCCAGCATTTT. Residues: CASSKTGGHQPQHF.

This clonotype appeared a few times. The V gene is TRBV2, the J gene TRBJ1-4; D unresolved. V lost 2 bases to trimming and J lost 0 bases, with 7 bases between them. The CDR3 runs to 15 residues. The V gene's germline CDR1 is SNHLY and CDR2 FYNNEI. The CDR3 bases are TGTGCCAGCAGTGAACCGGCGGCAACTAATGAAAAACTGTTTTTT. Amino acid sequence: CASSEPAATNEKLFF.

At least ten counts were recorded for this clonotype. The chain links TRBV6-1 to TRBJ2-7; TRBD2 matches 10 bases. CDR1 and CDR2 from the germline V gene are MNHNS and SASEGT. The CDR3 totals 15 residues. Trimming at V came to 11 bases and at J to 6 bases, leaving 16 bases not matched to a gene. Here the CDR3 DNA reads TGTGCCGTTGGCGCTAGCGGGAGAGGGCCTCGCGAGCAGTACTTC. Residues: CAVGASGRGPREQYF.

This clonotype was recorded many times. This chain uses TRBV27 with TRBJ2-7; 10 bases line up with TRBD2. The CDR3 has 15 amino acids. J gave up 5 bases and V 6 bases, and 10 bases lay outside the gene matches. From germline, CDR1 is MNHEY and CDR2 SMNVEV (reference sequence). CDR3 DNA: TGTGCCAGCAGCCAAGCGGGAGGGTTGTGGAACGAGCAGTACTTC. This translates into CASSQAGGLWNEQYF.

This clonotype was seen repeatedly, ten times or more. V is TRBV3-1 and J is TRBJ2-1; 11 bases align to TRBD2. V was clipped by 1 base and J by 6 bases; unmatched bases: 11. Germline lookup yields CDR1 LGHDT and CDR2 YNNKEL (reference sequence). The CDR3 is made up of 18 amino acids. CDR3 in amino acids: CASSQVPLGSGRGNEQFF. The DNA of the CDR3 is TGTGCCAGCAGCCAAGTTCCCCTTGGTAGCGGGAGGGGCAATGAGCAGTTCTTC.

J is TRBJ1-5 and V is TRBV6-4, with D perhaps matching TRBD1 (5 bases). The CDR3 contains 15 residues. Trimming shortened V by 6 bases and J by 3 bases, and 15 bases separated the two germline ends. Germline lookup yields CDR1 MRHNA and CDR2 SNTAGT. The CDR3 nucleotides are TGTGCCAGCAGCCCAGGGTTTAGGTCCAATCAGCCCCAGCATTTT. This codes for CASSPGFRSNQPQHF.

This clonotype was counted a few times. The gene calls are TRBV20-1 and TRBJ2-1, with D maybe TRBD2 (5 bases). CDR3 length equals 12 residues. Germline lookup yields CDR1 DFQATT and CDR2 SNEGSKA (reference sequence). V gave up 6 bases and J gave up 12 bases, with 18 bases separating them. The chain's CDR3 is CSAQRRLSSQFF. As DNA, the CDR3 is TGCAGTGCCCAGAGGAGGTTATCTTCGCAGTTCTTC.

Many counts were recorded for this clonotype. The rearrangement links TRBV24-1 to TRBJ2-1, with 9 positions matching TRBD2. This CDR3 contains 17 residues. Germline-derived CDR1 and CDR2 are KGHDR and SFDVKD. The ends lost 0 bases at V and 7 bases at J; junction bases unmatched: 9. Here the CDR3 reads CATSDLQGVAGANEQFF. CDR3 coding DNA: TGTGCCACCAGTGATTTGCAAGGGGTAGCGGGAGCTAATGAGCAGTTCTTC.

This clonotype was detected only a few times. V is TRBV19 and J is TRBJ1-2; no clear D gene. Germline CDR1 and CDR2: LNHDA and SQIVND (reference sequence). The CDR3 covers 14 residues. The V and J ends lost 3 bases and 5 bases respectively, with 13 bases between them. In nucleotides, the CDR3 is TGTGCCAGTAGTATCGTCGGGGTTGCGTATGGCTACACCTTC. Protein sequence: CASSIVGVAYGYTF.